A single sample is the source of the 29 T cell receptor beta chains below, sequenced in a study of T cell responses to AZD1222 COVID-19 vaccine. The assay was immunoSEQ multiplex PCR, and TCRdb's table has in-frame clones only and misses some. The sample has some 190,000 clones, about 86% seen once. The material was peripheral blood, obtained on day 0 of AZD1222 vaccination. All receptors come from an adult in good health.

The J gene is TRBJ1-6, the V gene TRBV27; D unresolved. Trimming stripped 3 bases from V and 6 bases from J, with 9 bases between. This CDR3 region has 14 residues. Germline loops: CDR1 MNHEY, CDR2 SMNVEV (reference sequence). The CDR3 sequence is CASSFPDFNSPLHF. CDR3 in DNA: TGTGCCAGCAGTTTCCCCGACTTTAATTCACCCCTCCACTTT.

The chain couples TRBV5-1 to TRBJ2-7; D remains unclear. Per germline, CDR1 SGHRS and CDR2 YFSETQ. Trimming shortened V by 4 bases and J by 2 bases, and 13 bases separated the two germline ends. The CDR3 covers 14 residues. CDR3 sequence reads: CASSARAKTYEQYF. CDR3 in DNA: TGCGCCAGCAGCGCCCGGGCCAAAACCTACGAGCAGTACTTC.

The rearrangement uses TRBV7-2 and TRBJ1-2; TRBD1 is a possible D gene (6 bases). V lost 5 bases to trimming and J lost 4 bases, with 11 bases between them. Germline CDR1 is SGHTA and CDR2 is FQGNSA. The CDR3 sequence is 13 residues long. The CDR3 DNA reads TGTGCCAGCAGCCTCCGAGGGGGCTATGGCTACACCTTC. Translation: CASSLRGGYGYTF.

This chain connects TRBV10-3 to TRBJ2-3; 9 nucleotides agree with TRBD1. Germline CDR1 ENHRY, CDR2 SYGVKD. The CDR3 consists of 14 residues. After removal of 4 bases from V and 10 bases from J, the junction contained 9 bases not matched to a gene. CDR3 region: CAISVGTGFEAQYF. DNA for the CDR3: TGTGCCATCAGTGTCGGGACAGGGTTTGAAGCGCAGTATTTT.

The V gene is TRBV7-2, the J gene TRBJ2-2, with no clear D. V gave up 5 bases and J gave up 5 bases, with 15 bases separating them. Per the germline V gene, CDR1 is SGHTA and CDR2 is FQGNSA. The CDR3 totals 15 residues. The CDR3 region is CASSPNRIVTGELFF. The DNA for the CDR3 is TGTGCCAGCAGCCCCAATCGGATAGTAACCGGGGAGCTGTTTTTT.

The chain joins TRBV2 to TRBJ2-2, with D possibly called TRBD1 or TRBD2 (6 bases each). V lost 4 bases and J 0 bases, leaving 12 bases between the germline ends. CDR1 is SNHLY and CDR2 is FYNNEI in the germline V gene. The CDR3 is 16 amino acids. The CDR3 region is CASSGQRGANTGELFF. The CDR3 DNA follows: TGTGCCAGCAGTGGTCAGAGGGGGGCGAACACCGGGGAGCTGTTTTTT.

The chain uses TRBV12-3 or TRBV12-4 and TRBJ1-5; D gene ambiguous. There are 12 residues in the CDR3. The V gene lost 7 bases and the J gene lost 3 bases, with 7 bases spanning the gap. CDR3 sequence (DNA): TGTGCCAGCAACGGACTCAATCAGCCCCAGCATTTT. This translates into CASNGLNQPQHF.

Here the CDR3 DNA reads TGTGCCAGCAGCGCCAGACAGGGGCGAGGCGGTACTGAAGCTTTCTTT. It encodes CASSARQGRGGTEAFF. The J gene is TRBJ1-1, the V gene TRBV5-6; 8 bases map to TRBD1. Germline CDR1 is SGHDT and CDR2 is YYEEEE. The V gene end was trimmed by 4 bases and the J gene end by 5 bases; junction bases not matched to a gene: 13. The CDR3 has 16 residues.

As DNA, the CDR3 is TGCGCCAGCAGCCAAGTGCCCCCCCGTTGGGGTGGAGAGACCCAGTACTTC. Its protein product is CASSQVPPRWGGETQYF. This rearrangement joins TRBV4-1 to TRBJ2-5; unclear D gene. Germline V gene data show CDR1 as MGHRA and CDR2 as YSYEKL. This CDR3 contains 17 residues. The V end was cut by 1 base, the J end by 4 bases, with 19 bases between.

The genes are TRBV5-1 and TRBJ1-1, with a possible D match to TRBD1 (5 bases). The V end lost 1 base, the J end lost 1 base, and 11 bases lay between the germline ends. Per germline, CDR1 SGHRS and CDR2 YFSETQ. CDR3 length: 15 amino acids. The CDR3: CASSLLGAANTEAFF. The DNA of the CDR3 is TGCGCCAGCAGCTTGTTAGGGGCGGCGAACACTGAAGCTTTCTTT.

Here the CDR3 DNA reads TGTGCCAGCAGCTCGAGCTACGAGCAGTACTTC. Translated: CASSSSYEQYF. This chain uses TRBV11-2 with TRBJ2-7; no reliable D call. Germline V gene lookup returns CDR1 SGHAT and CDR2 FQNNGV. The CDR3 has 11 amino acids. Between the trimmed V and J ends, which lost 4 bases and 3 bases, there was a span of 4 bases.

This chain connects TRBV4-1 to TRBJ1-2; 12 nucleotides agree with TRBD1. The CDR3 is 15 residues long. With 0 bases clipped from V and 8 bases from J, the junction kept 4 bases outside the gene matches. Germline CDR1 MGHRA, CDR2 YSYEKL. The CDR3 spells CASSQDGTGGRGYTF. For the CDR3, the DNA is TGCGCCAGCAGCCAAGATGGGACAGGGGGCCGCGGCTACACCTTC.

The chain uses TRBV30 and TRBJ1-5; D unclear. Trimming left V 2 bases short and J 9 bases short, with 14 bases between. The CDR3 contains 13 residues. The germline CDR1 and CDR2 sequences are GTSNPN and SVGIG (reference sequence). The chain's CDR3 is CAWSPGSVGPQHF. DNA for the CDR3: TGTGCCTGGAGTCCCGGGAGTGTGGGGCCCCAGCATTTT.

The rearrangement links TRBV4-1 to TRBJ2-3, with D possibly being TRBD1 (6 bases). The CDR3 runs to 15 residues. CDR1 is MGHRA and CDR2 is YSYEKL in the germline V gene. The ends were cut back, 1 base at V and 4 bases at J, with 12 bases in the middle. The CDR3 here is CASSQARDTSDTQYF. The CDR3 coding sequence is TGCGCCAGCAGCCAAGCCCGGGACACCTCAGATACGCAGTATTTT.

The CDR3 nucleotides are TGTGCCAGCAGTGAAGAAGGGGATGGCTACACCTTC. Its translation: CASSEEGDGYTF. The chain has TRBV6-1 and TRBJ1-2; the D gene is possibly TRBD1 (5 bases). CDR1 and CDR2 (germline): MNHNS, SASEGT. The CDR3 consists of 12 residues. V lost 1 base to trimming and J lost 6 bases, with 6 bases between them.

This CDR3 is CASRTGQGAGYEKLFF. The CDR3, as DNA: TGTGCCAGCAGGACCGGACAGGGCGCAGGGTATGAAAAACTGTTTTTT. This chain links TRBV2 with TRBJ1-4; 8 nucleotides match TRBD1. The V gene end was trimmed by 6 bases and the J gene end by 6 bases; junction bases not matched to a gene: 12. The germline V gene has CDR1 SNHLY and CDR2 FYNNEI. This CDR3 region has 16 residues.

V is TRBV12-3 or TRBV12-4 and J is TRBJ2-1; no clear D gene. The CDR3 runs to 13 residues. V gave up 3 bases and J gave up 8 bases, with 11 bases separating them. CDR3 residues: CASSFPGRDEQFF. CDR3 nucleotide sequence: TGTGCCAGCAGTTTCCCCGGACGTGATGAGCAGTTCTTC.

V usage is TRBV29-1 and J usage is TRBJ2-1, with unresolved D. Germline V CDR1 and CDR2: SQVTM, ANQGSEA. Trimming left V 3 bases short and J 4 bases short, with 7 bases between. The CDR3 contains 12 residues. The DNA for the CDR3 is TGCAGCGTTGAGGCAGCTTACAATGAGCAGTTCTTC. Translated: CSVEAAYNEQFF.

This clone appeared a single time. This chain uses TRBV7-9 with TRBJ2-2; 8 nucleotides match TRBD1. V shed 8 bases and J 6 bases; nucleotides not matched to a gene: 5. In germline, CDR1 is SEHNR, CDR2 FQNEAQ (reference sequence). The CDR3 has 13 residues. The CDR3 spells CASGQGNAGELFF. DNA of the CDR3: TGTGCCAGCGGACAGGGAAATGCCGGGGAGCTGTTTTTT. Using reference TRBV7-9 and TRBJ2-2 for the parts outside the CDR3, the full variable domain is DTGVSQNPRHKITKRGQNVTFRCDPISEHNRLYWYRQTLGQGPEFLTYFQNEAQLEKSRLLSDRFSAERPKGSFSTLEIQRTEQGDSAMYLCASGQGNAGELFFGEGSRLTVL.

V gene TRBV24-1 combines with J gene TRBJ2-3; D is tentatively TRBD1 or TRBD2 (5 bases each). The CDR3 is made up of 14 amino acids. The germline V gene encodes CDR1 KGHDR and CDR2 SFDVKD. V lost 9 bases, J lost 2 bases, and 14 bases lay in between. CDR3 loop: CATGTRTPTDTQYF. The CDR3 DNA is TGTGCCACCGGGACCCGAACCCCCACAGATACGCAGTATTTT.

The chain links TRBV2 to TRBJ1-1, with D unresolved. From germline, CDR1 is SNHLY and CDR2 FYNNEI. CDR3 length: 12 amino acids. Trimming shortened V by 2 bases and J by 3 bases, and 4 bases separated the two germline ends. The CDR3: CASSERDTEAFF. CDR3 nucleotide sequence: TGTGCCAGCAGTGAAAGAGACACTGAAGCTTTCTTT.

This sequence joins TRBV10-3 and TRBJ1-5; no clear D gene. There are 14 residues in the CDR3. Trimming took off 2 bases at V and 1 base at J, with 6 bases between the two ends. The germline gives CDR1 ENHRY, CDR2 SYGVKD. CDR3 residues: CAISEAGSNQPQHF. DNA of the CDR3: TGTGCCATCAGTGAGGCGGGGAGCAATCAGCCCCAGCATTTT.

This rearrangement joins TRBV27 to TRBJ1-1; unclear D gene. Trimming shortened V by 1 base and J by 5 bases, and 8 bases separated the two germline ends. The CDR3 runs 13 residues. Per germline, CDR1 MNHEY and CDR2 SMNVEV (reference sequence). DNA of the CDR3: TGTGCCAGCAGTTTATTACAAAGGACTGAAGCTTTCTTT. This codes for CASSLLQRTEAFF.

This clone was seen only a few times. The CDR3 DNA follows: TGTGCCACCAGTGATTCCGACCACAATCAGCCCCAGCATTTT. It codes for CATSDSDHNQPQHF. V usage is TRBV24-1 and J usage is TRBJ1-5; D is uncertain. CDR3 length equals 14 residues. Trimming left V 2 bases short and J 3 bases short, with 7 bases between. Germline CDR1 is KGHDR and CDR2 is SFDVKD.

The chain links TRBV30 to TRBJ1-2, with a weak D call TRBD1 (6 bases). The V gene's germline CDR1 is GTSNPN and CDR2 SVGIG (reference sequence). The CDR3 extends over 12 amino acids. The V end was cut by 4 bases, the J end by 4 bases, with 10 bases between. The CDR3 loop is CAWTGALYGYTF. The CDR3 DNA reads TGTGCCTGGACAGGGGCGCTCTATGGCTACACCTTC.

CDR3 DNA sequence: TGTGCCAGTAGGACGGGACAGGGAGGGTCACCCCTCCACTTT. Translation gives CASRTGQGGSPLHF. The J gene is TRBJ1-6, the V gene TRBV19, with 9 nucleotides matching TRBD1. Germline loops: CDR1 LNHDA, CDR2 SQIVND (reference sequence). V lost 6 bases to trimming and J lost 10 bases; unmatched junction nucleotides: 7. The CDR3 extends over 14 amino acids.

The chain has TRBV11-3 and TRBJ2-2; D gene ambiguous. The CDR3 consists of 14 residues. Trimming left V 4 bases short and J 4 bases short, with 10 bases between. Per germline, CDR1 SGHNT and CDR2 YENEEA. CDR3 DNA sequence: TGTGCCAGCAGCTCACAAGACTCCACCGGGGAGCTGTTTTTT. The encoded protein is CASSSQDSTGELFF. The full variable domain, rest sourced from reference TRBV11-3 and TRBJ2-2, is EAGVVQSPRYKIIEKKQPVAFWCNPISGHNTLYWYLQNLGQGPELLIRYENEEAVDDSQLPKDRFSAERLKGVDSTLKIQPAELGDSAVYLCASSSQDSTGELFFGEGSRLTVL.

The chain combines TRBV10-3 with TRBJ2-7; the match to TRBD2 covers 7 bases. The V segment lost 8 bases and the J segment 7 bases; nucleotides outside the gene matches: 11. Germline CDR1 and CDR2: ENHRY and SYGVKD. The CDR3 loop spans 13 amino acids. The CDR3 nucleotides are TGTGCCATCCGACTAGCTGCGACGGGGGAGCAGTACTTC. Translated: CAIRLAATGEQYF.

V and J are TRBV5-1 and TRBJ2-3; D is perhaps TRBD1 (6 bases). V shed 2 bases and J shed 7 bases, with 17 bases lying between them. Germline lookup yields CDR1 SGHRS and CDR2 YFSETQ. The CDR3 totals 15 residues. CDR3 DNA: TGCGCCAGCAGCTTTGACAGGACACCTCCGTATACGCAGTATTTT. Its protein is CASSFDRTPPYTQYF.